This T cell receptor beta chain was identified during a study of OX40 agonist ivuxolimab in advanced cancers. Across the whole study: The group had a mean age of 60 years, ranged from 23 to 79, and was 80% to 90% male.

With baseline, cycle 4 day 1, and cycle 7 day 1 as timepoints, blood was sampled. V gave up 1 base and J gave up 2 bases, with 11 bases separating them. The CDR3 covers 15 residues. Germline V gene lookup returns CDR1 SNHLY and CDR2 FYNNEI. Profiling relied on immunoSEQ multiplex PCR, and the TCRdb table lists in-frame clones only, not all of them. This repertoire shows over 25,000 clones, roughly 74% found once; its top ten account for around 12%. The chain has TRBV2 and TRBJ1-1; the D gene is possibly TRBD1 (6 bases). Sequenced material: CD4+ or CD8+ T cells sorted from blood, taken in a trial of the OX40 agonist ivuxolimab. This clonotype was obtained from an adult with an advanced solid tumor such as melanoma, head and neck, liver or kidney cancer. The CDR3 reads CASSEGGAGNTEAFF. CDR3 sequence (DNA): TGTGCCAGCAGTGAAGGGGGGGCGGGTAACACTGAAGCTTTCTTT.